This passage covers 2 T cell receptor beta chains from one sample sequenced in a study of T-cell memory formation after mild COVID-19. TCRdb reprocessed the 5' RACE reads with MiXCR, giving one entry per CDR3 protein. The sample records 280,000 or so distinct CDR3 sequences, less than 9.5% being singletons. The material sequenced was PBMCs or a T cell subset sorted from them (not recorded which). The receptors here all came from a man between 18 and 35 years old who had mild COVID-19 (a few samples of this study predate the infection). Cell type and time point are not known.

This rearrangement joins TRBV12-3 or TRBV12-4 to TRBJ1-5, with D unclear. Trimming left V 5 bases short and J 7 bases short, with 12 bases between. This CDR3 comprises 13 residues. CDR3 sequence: CASSTTLWQPQHF. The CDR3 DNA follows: TGTGCCAGCAGTACGACTCTTTGGCAGCCCCAGCATTTT.

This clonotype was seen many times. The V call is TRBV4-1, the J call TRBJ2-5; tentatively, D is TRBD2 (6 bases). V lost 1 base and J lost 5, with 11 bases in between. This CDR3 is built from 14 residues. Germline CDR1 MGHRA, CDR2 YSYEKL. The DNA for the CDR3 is TGCGCCAGCAGCCAAGGTGGACTACTGGAGACCCAGTACTTC. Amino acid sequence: CASSQGGLLETQYF.